These T cell receptor beta chains were read from a single sample in a study of early T cells in non-severe SARS-CoV-2 infection. MiXCR, run by TCRdb on the 5' RACE reads, gives a single entry per CDR3 protein. The sample has fewer than 35,000 distinct CDR3 sequences; approximately 10% are singletons. Sequences were obtained from whole blood. The receptor source for this set is an adult who was a healthcare worker with PCR-confirmed SARS-CoV-2 infection or an uninfected control (not recorded which). Both conserved end residues are part of each CDR3. D genes are given only for firm matches. Rows may omit the clone size; those that give it use once, few, many or a size class.

len,d_gene,v_gene,abundance,j_gene,CDR3nt,CDR3aa
14,TRBD1,TRBV20-1,many,TRBJ2-2,TGCAGTGCTAGAAGGGACAGGAACACCGGGGAGCTGTTTTTT,CSARRDRNTGELFF
12,TRBD1,TRBV10-2,many,TRBJ2-1,TGCGCCAGCAGGACGGGGGACAGGGGGCAGTTCTTC,CASRTGDRGQFF
15,TRBD2,TRBV7-8,many,TRBJ2-3,TGTGCCAGCAGCCTTTTTAGCGGGGGTGCAGATACGCAGTATTTT,CASSLFSGGADTQYF
14,.,TRBV18,many,TRBJ1-4,TGTGCCAGCTCACCAGGACAGTATTATGAAAAACTGTTTTTT,CASSPGQYYEKLFF
13,.,TRBV5-1,few,TRBJ2-7,TGCGCCAGCAGCCCGTCGGGAAACTACGAGCAGTACTTC,CASSPSGNYEQYF
16,TRBD2,TRBV4-3,many,TRBJ2-5,TGCGCCAGCAGCCTGGGGACTAGCGGGGTCGGGGAGACCCAGTACTTC,CASSLGTSGVGETQYF
19,TRBD2,TRBV12-3/TRBV12-4,.,TRBJ2-2,TGTGCCAGCAGCCCCCTCGCGGGGGGTATGCGGCCTAGTCCCGGGGAGCTGTTTTTT,CASSPLAGGMRPSPGELFF
15,.,TRBV4-3,many,TRBJ2-7,TGCGCCAGCAGCCGATTTCCGGGGGACTCCTACGAGCAGTACTTC,CASSRFPGDSYEQYF
14,TRBD1,TRBV11-2,many,TRBJ1-5,TGTGCCAGCAGCCCTGCCGGGACAGGGCTGCCCCAGCATTTT,CASSPAGTGLPQHF
13,.,TRBV7-2,many,TRBJ1-2,TGTGCCAGCAGCTTAGAACCTTACTATGGCTACACCTTC,CASSLEPYYGYTF
15,.,TRBV5-1,.,TRBJ1-4,TGCGCCAGCAGCTTGGATGTCACCTTCTCGGAAAAACTGTTTTTT,CASSLDVTFSEKLFF
14,TRBD2,TRBV2,many,TRBJ2-1,TGTGCCAGCAGGAAGGGACTAGAAGGGTTTGGGCAGTTCTTC,CASRKGLEGFGQFF
15,.,TRBV6-6,many,TRBJ2-2,TGTGCCAGCAAGGAGGGGCAGGGGCAAACCGGGGAGCTGTTTTTT,CASKEGQGQTGELFF
15,.,TRBV7-3,medium-sized,TRBJ2-6,TGTGCCAGCAGCCCAGAACGCTCTGGGGCCAACGTCCTGACTTTC,CASSPERSGANVLTF
18,.,TRBV7-2,medium-sized,TRBJ1-1,TGTGCCAGCAGCTTATCTATCTGGGGGCGGGAAGAGAACACTGAAGCTTTCTTT,CASSLSIWGREENTEAFF
14,TRBD2,TRBV7-6,many,TRBJ2-3,TGTGCCAGCAGCCGCCTAGCGGGAACTGATACGCAGTATTTT,CASSRLAGTDTQYF
12,.,TRBV25-1,few,TRBJ2-5,TGTGCCAGCAGGACGGGGGACGAGACCCAGTACTTC,CASRTGDETQYF
16,TRBD1,TRBV10-3,many,TRBJ1-1,TGTGCCATCAACGGACAGGAAAAGAACCCTAACACTGAAGCTTTCTTT,CAINGQEKNPNTEAFF
15,.,TRBV6-5,few,TRBJ2-5,TGTGCCAGCAGTTATGGGGGCGGGCCCGGAGAGACCCAGTACTTC,CASSYGGGPGETQYF
16,TRBD2,TRBV10-2,few,TRBJ2-1,TGCGCCAGCAGTGACCATGGGCCTAGCGGGGGGAATGAGCAGTTCTTC,CASSDHGPSGGNEQFF
13,.,TRBV20-1,.,TRBJ1-1,TGCAGTGCTAGCCCCACCGGAACAGGGAAGGCTTTCTTT,CSASPTGTGKAFF
15,.,TRBV5-1,.,TRBJ2-2,TGCGCCAGCAGCTTGGCAGGAGGGAACACCGGGGAGCTGTTTTTT,CASSLAGGNTGELFF
13,.,TRBV20-1,.,TRBJ2-6,TGCAGTGCTTCGGCAACTGGGGCCAACGTCCTGACTTTC,CSASATGANVLTF
17,.,TRBV7-8,many,TRBJ2-3,TGTGCCAGCAGCTTCTCTTGGGGCACCAGGGAGACAGATACGCAGTATTTT,CASSFSWGTRETDTQYF
15,TRBD1,TRBV5-1,many,TRBJ2-1,TGCGCCAGCAGCTTCGTCAGGGGGTCCTACAATGAGCAGTTCTTC,CASSFVRGSYNEQFF
13,.,TRBV7-6,many,TRBJ1-3,TGTGCCAGCAGCTTTAACCTCGGAAACACCATATATTTT,CASSFNLGNTIYF
13,.,TRBV16,many,TRBJ1-6,TGTGCCAGCAGCCAATTCCCCTATTCACCCCTCCACTTT,CASSQFPYSPLHF
16,TRBD2,TRBV29-1,few,TRBJ2-3,TGCAGCGTTTCAGGACTAGCGGGGGGCGTCACAGATACGCAGTATTTT,CSVSGLAGGVTDTQYF
16,.,TRBV11-1,many,TRBJ2-2,TGTGCCAGCAGCTTTCGTCCCCAGGGAAACACCGGGGAGCTGTTTTTT,CASSFRPQGNTGELFF
13,TRBD1,TRBV29-1,many,TRBJ2-5,TGCAGCGCGGACAGGGGGTACCAAGAGACCCAGTACTTC,CSADRGYQETQYF
17,TRBD2,TRBV5-1,few,TRBJ2-1,TGCGCCAGCAGCTTGGGTTCCGGGACTAGAGGGTACAATGAGCAGTTCTTC,CASSLGSGTRGYNEQFF
16,.,TRBV7-2,few,TRBJ1-5,TGTGCCAGCAGCGTAGGTCCCCAACGGGGCAATCAGCCCCAGCATTTT,CASSVGPQRGNQPQHF
15,.,TRBV12-3/TRBV12-4,.,TRBJ1-1,TGTGCCAGCAGCCGTACTAGACAGCTGAACACTGAAGCTTTCTTT,CASSRTRQLNTEAFF
15,.,TRBV18,few,TRBJ2-7,TGTGCCAGCTCACTTCAACAGGTTAGCTCCTACGAGCAGTACTTC,CASSLQQVSSYEQYF
20,TRBD1,TRBV4-3,.,TRBJ2-6,TGCGCCAGCAGCCAAGAGCGGACAGGGCGTATCGTTGGTGGGGCCAACGTCCTGACTTTC,CASSQERTGRIVGGANVLTF
14,.,TRBV7-9,few,TRBJ2-3,TGTGCCAGCAGCTTAAGTGGCGGGACAGATACGCAGTATTTT,CASSLSGGTDTQYF
14,.,TRBV20-1,many,TRBJ1-1,TGCAGTGCTACCACACAGGGTTTAGGGACTGAAGCTTTCTTT,CSATTQGLGTEAFF
16,TRBD1,TRBV7-9,.,TRBJ1-5,TGTGCCAGCAGCTTAGTTGAGGGACAGGGGAATCAGCCCCAGCATTTT,CASSLVEGQGNQPQHF
15,.,TRBV24-1,.,TRBJ1-5,TGTGCCACCACCCCTGGGGGCGGTGGCAATCAGCCCCAGCATTTT,CATTPGGGGNQPQHF
16,.,TRBV6-1,few,TRBJ2-2,TGTGCCAGCAGTGAACTTGCAGGGCGTGACACCGGGGAGCTGTTTTTT,CASSELAGRDTGELFF
14,.,TRBV10-3,many,TRBJ2-7,TGTGCCATCAGTGAGTCGAAGGCTCAGGGTGAGCAGTACTTC,CAISESKAQGEQYF
16,.,TRBV5-1,many,TRBJ2-1,TGCGCCAGCAGCTTGGTGGCGGGACAGTCATACAATGAGCAGTTCTTC,CASSLVAGQSYNEQFF
11,.,TRBV3-1,.,TRBJ2-1,TGTGCCAGCCTGAAGGGTAATGAGCAGTTCTTC,CASLKGNEQFF
15,.,TRBV3-1,many,TRBJ1-6,TGTGCCAGCAGCCAAGATACCAAGGATGGGGCAGCCCTCCACTTT,CASSQDTKDGAALHF
13,.,TRBV5-4,many,TRBJ2-1,TGTGCCAGCAGCTTGGCTCTAGCTGATGAGCAGTTCTTC,CASSLALADEQFF
14,TRBD1,TRBV12-3/TRBV12-4,few,TRBJ1-5,TGTGCCAGCAGCCGTAGACAGGGCGGGGAGCCCCAGCATTTT,CASSRRQGGEPQHF
15,TRBD2,TRBV7-9,few,TRBJ2-7,TGTGCCAGCAGCCGGAGCGGGGGTTTAATCGACGAGCAGTACTTC,CASSRSGGLIDEQYF
11,.,TRBV11-1,many,TRBJ1-1,TGTGCCAGCAGCCTGGGGACTGAAGCTTTCTTT,CASSLGTEAFF
12,.,TRBV6-2/TRBV6-3,.,TRBJ2-1,TGTGCCAGCAGAGACTGGGGGTCGAGCGGAGTCTTC,CASRDWGSSGVF
14,.,TRBV19,few,TRBJ1-4,TGTGCCAGTAGTCAGACAGGCCCTAATGAAAAACTGTTTTTT,CASSQTGPNEKLFF
13,.,TRBV18,few,TRBJ1-5,TGTGCCAGCTCACCAGGCACGAATCAGCCCCAGCATTTT,CASSPGTNQPQHF
13,.,TRBV5-1,.,TRBJ2-5,TGCGCCAGCAGCTACCGTGAGGGCCAGCCCCAGTACTTC,CASSYREGQPQYF
13,.,TRBV12-3/TRBV12-4,.,TRBJ2-2,TGTGCCAGCAGTTTAATCCAACCCGGGGAGCTGTTTTTT,CASSLIQPGELFF
15,.,TRBV7-2,many,TRBJ2-1,TGTGCCAGCAGGGCTCTGGCGGGCGGCTTAATTGAGCAGTTCTTC,CASRALAGGLIEQFF